Listed below are T cell receptor beta chains from one sample, sequenced in a study of early T cells in non-severe SARS-CoV-2 infection. From the 5' RACE reads, TCRdb called clonotypes with MiXCR, one entry per CDR3 protein. The sample contains around 20,000 distinct CDR3 sequences, 4% to 4.5% of which appear only once. Sequencing was carried out using whole blood. The receptors here all came from an adult who was a healthcare worker with PCR-confirmed SARS-CoV-2 infection or an uninfected control (not recorded which). CDR3s include the opening cysteine and the closing phenylalanine or tryptophan. A D gene is named only where the DNA matches it firmly. Not all rows give a size; the values are once, few, many and, for expanded clones, a class.

d_gene | j_gene | abundance | v_gene | CDR3nt | CDR3aa
. | TRBJ1-5 | medium-sized | TRBV7-8 | TGTGCCAGCAGTCTACCCTCTTGGAGGGGGGATCAGCCCCAGCATTTT | CASSLPSWRGDQPQHF
. | TRBJ2-2 | many | TRBV6-6 | TGTGCCAGCAGCAAACTCCAACAAGGCACCGGGGAGCTGTTTTTT | CASSKLQQGTGELFF
. | TRBJ1-6 | many | TRBV21-1 | TGTGCCAGCAAGTCCCTCTCCTATAATTCACCCCTCCACTTT | CASKSLSYNSPLHF
. | TRBJ2-7 | . | TRBV7-2 | TGTGCCAGCAGCTTAGCGCTGGCCAGGCCCAAAACATCCTACGAGCAGTACTTC | CASSLALARPKTSYEQYF
. | TRBJ1-1 | few | TRBV18 | TGTGCCAGCTCCTCCACTGAAGCTTTCTTT | CASSSTEAFF
TRBD1 | TRBJ2-7 | many | TRBV10-3 | TGTGCCATCAGTGAGTCTAGGACAGGTGTATGGTACGAGCAGTACTTC | CAISESRTGVWYEQYF
TRBD2 | TRBJ2-5 | many | TRBV7-2 | TGTGCCAGCAGCGGAGGCCTAGCGGGGGGGCCGAGAGAGACCCAGTACTTC | CASSGGLAGGPRETQYF
TRBD2 | TRBJ2-7 | many | TRBV9 | TGTGCCAGCAGCGTTACCTTGCGGGGGGTTGGCTACGAGCAGTACTTC | CASSVTLRGVGYEQYF
TRBD2 | TRBJ2-1 | many | TRBV2 | TGTGCCAGCAGAACGTCAGGACTAGCCTTTGGCGATGAGCAGTTCTTC | CASRTSGLAFGDEQFF
TRBD2 | TRBJ2-7 | many | TRBV13 | TGTGCCAGCAGCTTGGGGGGACTAATCTCCTACGAGCAGTACTTC | CASSLGGLISYEQYF
. | TRBJ2-7 | medium-sized | TRBV2 | TGTGCCAGCAGTGAAGGCGTTCCGTTAGGCTCCTACGAGCAGTACTTC | CASSEGVPLGSYEQYF
. | TRBJ2-5 | many | TRBV11-1 | TGTGCCAGCAGCTTAGCGGAAGAGACCCAGTACTTC | CASSLAEETQYF
. | TRBJ2-1 | many | TRBV15 | TGTGCCACCACCCTTTCGGGGAAAAGTGGGAAGTTCTTC | CATTLSGKSGKFF
. | TRBJ2-2 | many | TRBV6-4 | TGTGCCAGCAGTGACACGGGCAGGGGGAACACCGGGGAGCTGTTTTTT | CASSDTGRGNTGELFF
TRBD2 | TRBJ2-7 | . | TRBV11-2 | TGTGCCAGCAGCTTGGGTGCGGGGGGCCCCCTCTACGAGCAGTACTTC | CASSLGAGGPLYEQYF
. | TRBJ1-2 | medium-sized | TRBV12-5 | TGTGCTAGTGCCTTCAGAGGGAACTATGGCTACACCTTC | CASAFRGNYGYTF
TRBD2 | TRBJ2-5 | many | TRBV11-2 | TGTGCCAGCATACACCCGGGACTACAAGAGACCCAGTACTTC | CASIHPGLQETQYF
. | TRBJ1-2 | many | TRBV29-1 | TGCAGCGCGTGGTTCCGGGGTCCCTTCGACTATGGCTACACCTTC | CSAWFRGPFDYGYTF
. | TRBJ2-3 | medium-sized | TRBV20-1 | TGCAGTGCTAGACGGCCTAGAGGTCGAGCCACAGATACGCAGTATTTT | CSARRPRGRATDTQYF
. | TRBJ2-1 | . | TRBV6-1 | TGTGCCAGCAGTGTCGGTGAGCAGTTCTTC | CASSVGEQFF
. | TRBJ1-4 | . | TRBV5-1 | TGCGCCAGCAGCTTTACAGTGCAACAAGGAAAACTGTTTTTT | CASSFTVQQGKLFF
TRBD2 | TRBJ2-1 | many | TRBV11-2 | TGTGCCAGCAGCTTAGAATGGACTAGCGCGGCTGAGCAGTTCTTC | CASSLEWTSAAEQFF
. | TRBJ2-2 | few | TRBV30 | TGTGCCTGGAGTGTTAGTCCCCAAACCGGGGAGCTGTTTTTT | CAWSVSPQTGELFF
. | TRBJ2-4 | few | TRBV30 | TGTGCCTGCAACATAAAAAACATTCAGTACTTC | CACNIKNIQYF
. | TRBJ1-4 | many | TRBV7-2 | TGTGCCAGCAGCTCCCGGGGAGGGCGTAATGAAAAACTGTTTTTT | CASSSRGGRNEKLFF
. | TRBJ2-3 | many | TRBV29-1 | TGCAGCGTTGAAGGGGAAAGCACAGATACGCAGTATTTT | CSVEGESTDTQYF
. | TRBJ2-3 | many | TRBV12-3/TRBV12-4 | TGTGCCAGCAGCACCATACTCTCGGGGGCAGATACGCAGTATTTT | CASSTILSGADTQYF
. | TRBJ2-7 | many | TRBV11-2 | TGTGCCAGCAGCTTAGTCAGGGGCGGACGGGAGCAGTACTTC | CASSLVRGGREQYF
TRBD1 | TRBJ2-1 | few | TRBV7-6 | TGTGCCAGCAGCCCCTATTACAGGGGGCCCTACAATGAGCAGTTCTTC | CASSPYYRGPYNEQFF
. | TRBJ2-2 | many | TRBV11-2 | TGTGCCAGCAGCTTAGATCCGGGCGGGGAGCTGTTTTTT | CASSLDPGGELFF
TRBD2 | TRBJ2-5 | many | TRBV28 | TGTGCCAGCAGTTCAGCGGGGGGACAAGAGACCCAGTACTTC | CASSSAGGQETQYF
TRBD1 | TRBJ2-1 | many | TRBV12-3/TRBV12-4 | TGTGCCAGCAAAACAGGGGGCCCATCGGAGCAGTTCTTC | CASKTGGPSEQFF
. | TRBJ2-1 | many | TRBV15 | TGTGCCACCAGCAGAGGGAGGACACTCAATGAGCAGTTCTTC | CATSRGRTLNEQFF
. | TRBJ2-7 | many | TRBV7-2 | TGTGCCAGCAGCCCCCTCCCCGAGCAGTACTTC | CASSPLPEQYF
. | TRBJ2-4 | . | TRBV7-9 | TGTGCCAGCAGCTTAGGGAACCCGCAGGACATTCAGTACTTC | CASSLGNPQDIQYF
. | TRBJ1-1 | few | TRBV12-3/TRBV12-4 | TGTGCCACCCGATGGGGAGCAGCCACTGAAGCTTTCTTT | CATRWGAATEAFF
TRBD2 | TRBJ2-7 | many | TRBV2 | TGTGCCAGCAGTGAAGTAGCGGGGGCGGGCGAGCAGTACTTC | CASSEVAGAGEQYF
. | TRBJ2-1 | many | TRBV7-9 | TGTGCCAGCAGCTTACCCCAGGGCGCATTCAGCTCCTACAATGAGCAGTTCTTC | CASSLPQGAFSSYNEQFF
. | TRBJ2-2 | many | TRBV5-6 | TGTGCCAGCAGCTTGGGGGCCCCTAGCGCCGGGGAGCTGTTTTTT | CASSLGAPSAGELFF
TRBD1 | TRBJ2-3 | many | TRBV15 | TGTGCCACCAGCCCGGGACAGGGTAGCACAGATACGCAGTATTTT | CATSPGQGSTDTQYF
. | TRBJ1-5 | few | TRBV20-1 | TGCAGTGCTAGTTTTATCGTGGGGGGCGCCCAGCCCCAGCATTTT | CSASFIVGGAQPQHF
. | TRBJ1-1 | many | TRBV30 | TGTGCCTGGAGTGGGGGGTGGAACACTGAAGCTTTCTTT | CAWSGGWNTEAFF
. | TRBJ1-2 | . | TRBV5-1 | TGCGCCAGCAGCTCCGGGGGCACGGGGAGCTATGGCTACACCTTC | CASSSGGTGSYGYTF